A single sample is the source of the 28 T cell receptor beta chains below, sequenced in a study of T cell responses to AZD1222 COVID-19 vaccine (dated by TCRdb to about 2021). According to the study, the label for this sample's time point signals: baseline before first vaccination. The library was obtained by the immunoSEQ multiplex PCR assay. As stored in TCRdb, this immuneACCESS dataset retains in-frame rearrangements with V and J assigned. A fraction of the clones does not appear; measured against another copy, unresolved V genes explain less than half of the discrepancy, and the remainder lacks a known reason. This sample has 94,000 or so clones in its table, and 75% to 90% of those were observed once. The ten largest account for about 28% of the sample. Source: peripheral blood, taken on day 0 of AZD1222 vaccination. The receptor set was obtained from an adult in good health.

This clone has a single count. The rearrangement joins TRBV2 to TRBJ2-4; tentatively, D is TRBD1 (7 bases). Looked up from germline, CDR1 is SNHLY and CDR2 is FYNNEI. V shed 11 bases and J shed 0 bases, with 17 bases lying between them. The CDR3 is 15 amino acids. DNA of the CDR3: TGTGCCGAGGGGGGACAGCCCCTAGCCAAAAACATTCAGTACTTC. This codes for CAEGGQPLAKNIQYF.

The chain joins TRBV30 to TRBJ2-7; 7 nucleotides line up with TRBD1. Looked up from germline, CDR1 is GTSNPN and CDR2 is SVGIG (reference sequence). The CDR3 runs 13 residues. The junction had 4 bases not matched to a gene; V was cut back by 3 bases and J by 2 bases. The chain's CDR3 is CAWSRDSTYEQYF. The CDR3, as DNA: TGTGCCTGGAGCCGGGACAGCACCTACGAGCAGTACTTC.

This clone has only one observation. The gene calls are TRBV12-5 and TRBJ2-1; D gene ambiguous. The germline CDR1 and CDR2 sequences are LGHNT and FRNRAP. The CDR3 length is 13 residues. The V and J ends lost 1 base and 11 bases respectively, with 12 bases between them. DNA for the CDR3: TGTGCTAGTGGTTTGGCCAACGTCAAGCAGCAGTTCTTC. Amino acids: CASGLANVKQQFF.

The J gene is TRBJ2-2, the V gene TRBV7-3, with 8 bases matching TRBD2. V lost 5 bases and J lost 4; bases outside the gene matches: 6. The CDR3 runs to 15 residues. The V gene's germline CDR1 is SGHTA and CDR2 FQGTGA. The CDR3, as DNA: TGTGCCAGCAGCCAAGGGACTAGTTTCACCGGGGAGCTGTTTTTT. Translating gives CASSQGTSFTGELFF.

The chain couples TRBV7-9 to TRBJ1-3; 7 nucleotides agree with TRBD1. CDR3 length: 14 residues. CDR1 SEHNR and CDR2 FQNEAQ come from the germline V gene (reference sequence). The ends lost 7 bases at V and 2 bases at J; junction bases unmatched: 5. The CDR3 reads CASIRGRTGNTIYF. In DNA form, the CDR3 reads TGTGCCAGCATCAGGGGGAGGACTGGAAACACCATATATTTT.

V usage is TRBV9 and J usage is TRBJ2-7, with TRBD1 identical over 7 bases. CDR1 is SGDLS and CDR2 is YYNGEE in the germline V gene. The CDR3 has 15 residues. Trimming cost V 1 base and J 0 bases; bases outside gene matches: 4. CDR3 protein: CASSVKQGPSYEQYF. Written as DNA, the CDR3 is TGTGCCAGCAGCGTAAAACAGGGGCCCTCCTACGAGCAGTACTTC. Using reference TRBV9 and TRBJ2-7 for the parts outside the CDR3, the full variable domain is DSGVTQTPKHLITATGQRVTLRCSPRSGDLSVYWYQQSLDQGLQFLIQYYNGEERAKGNILERFSAQQFPDLHSELNLSSLELGDSALYFCASSVKQGPSYEQYFGPGTRLTVT.

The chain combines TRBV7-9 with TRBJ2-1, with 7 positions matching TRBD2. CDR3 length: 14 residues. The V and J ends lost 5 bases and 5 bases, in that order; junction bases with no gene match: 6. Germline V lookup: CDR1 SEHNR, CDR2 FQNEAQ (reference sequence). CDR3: CASSPTSSHNEQFF. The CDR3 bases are TGTGCCAGCAGCCCGACTAGCTCGCACAATGAGCAGTTCTTC.

CDR3 region: CASSTAGDSPLHF. The CDR3 region has the DNA TGTGCCAGCAGCACGGCAGGGGATTCACCCCTCCACTTT. The chain employs TRBV7-9 and TRBJ1-6; D may be TRBD1 (6 bases). This CDR3 comprises 13 residues. The V end was cut by 5 bases, the J end by 8 bases, with 10 bases between. CDR1 SEHNR and CDR2 FQNEAQ come from the germline V gene (reference sequence).

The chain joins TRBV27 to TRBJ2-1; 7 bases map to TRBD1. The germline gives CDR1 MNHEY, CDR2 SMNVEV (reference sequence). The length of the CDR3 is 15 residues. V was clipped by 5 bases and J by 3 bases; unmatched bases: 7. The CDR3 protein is CASSAQGESYNEQFF. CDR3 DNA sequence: TGTGCCAGCAGTGCCCAGGGGGAAAGCTACAATGAGCAGTTCTTC.

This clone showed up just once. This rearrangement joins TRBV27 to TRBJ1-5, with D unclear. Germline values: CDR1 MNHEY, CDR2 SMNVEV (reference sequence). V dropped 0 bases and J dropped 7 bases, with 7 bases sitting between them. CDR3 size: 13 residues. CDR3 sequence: CASSLSGIQPQHF. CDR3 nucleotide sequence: TGTGCCAGCAGTTTATCAGGGATACAGCCCCAGCATTTT.

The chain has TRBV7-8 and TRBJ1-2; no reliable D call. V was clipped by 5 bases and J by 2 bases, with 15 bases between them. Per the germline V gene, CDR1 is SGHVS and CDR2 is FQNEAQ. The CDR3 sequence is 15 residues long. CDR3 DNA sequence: TGTGCCAGCAGCCCCTACACCTCGACCAACTATGGCTACACCTTC. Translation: CASSPYTSTNYGYTF.

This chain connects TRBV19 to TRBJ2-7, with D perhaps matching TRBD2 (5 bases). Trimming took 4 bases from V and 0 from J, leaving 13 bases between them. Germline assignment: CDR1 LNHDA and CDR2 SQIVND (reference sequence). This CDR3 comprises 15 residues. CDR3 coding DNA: TGTGCCAGTAGTAGAGGAGGTCACCGCTCCTACGAGCAGTACTTC. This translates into CASSRGGHRSYEQYF. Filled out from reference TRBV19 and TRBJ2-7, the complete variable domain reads DGGITQSPKYLFRKEGQNVTLSCEQNLNHDAMYWYRQDPGQGLRLIYYSQIVNDFQKGDIAEGYSVSREKKESFPLTVTSAQKNPTAFYLCASSRGGHRSYEQYFGPGTRLTVT.

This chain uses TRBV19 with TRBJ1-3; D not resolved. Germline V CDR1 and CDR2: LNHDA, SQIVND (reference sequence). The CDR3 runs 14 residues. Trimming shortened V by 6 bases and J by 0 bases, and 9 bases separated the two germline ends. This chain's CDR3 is CASSHPGSGNTIYF. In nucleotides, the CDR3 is TGTGCCAGTAGCCACCCGGGCTCTGGAAACACCATATATTTT.

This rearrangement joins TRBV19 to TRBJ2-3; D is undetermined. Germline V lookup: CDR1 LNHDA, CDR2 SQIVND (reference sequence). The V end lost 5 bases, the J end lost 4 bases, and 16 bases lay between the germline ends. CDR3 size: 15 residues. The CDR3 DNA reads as TGTGCCAGTAGTGTCGGCGCTCACCCAGCAGATACGCAGTATTTT. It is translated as CASSVGAHPADTQYF.

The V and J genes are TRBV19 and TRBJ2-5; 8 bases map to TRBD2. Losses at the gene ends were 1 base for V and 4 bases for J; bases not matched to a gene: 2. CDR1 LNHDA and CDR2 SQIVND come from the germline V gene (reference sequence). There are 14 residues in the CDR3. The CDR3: CASSIVLAGETQYF. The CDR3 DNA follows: TGTGCCAGTAGTATAGTGCTAGCGGGAGAGACCCAGTACTTC.

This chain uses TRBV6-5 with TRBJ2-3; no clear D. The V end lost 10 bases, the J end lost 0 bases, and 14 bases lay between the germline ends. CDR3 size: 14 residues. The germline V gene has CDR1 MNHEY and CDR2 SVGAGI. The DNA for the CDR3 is TGTGCCACCGGCACCCGGGCTAGCACAGATACGCAGTATTTT. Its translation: CATGTRASTDTQYF.

CDR3 region: CASSQPTGQAFF. CDR3 nucleotides: TGTGCCAGCAGTCAACCGACAGGGCAAGCTTTCTTT. V gene TRBV28 combines with J gene TRBJ1-1, with TRBD1 identical over 7 bases. The trim removed 5 bases at V and 9 bases at J, leaving 6 bases unmatched. The germline V gene has CDR1 MDHEN and CDR2 SYDVKM. This CDR3 is 12 amino acids long.

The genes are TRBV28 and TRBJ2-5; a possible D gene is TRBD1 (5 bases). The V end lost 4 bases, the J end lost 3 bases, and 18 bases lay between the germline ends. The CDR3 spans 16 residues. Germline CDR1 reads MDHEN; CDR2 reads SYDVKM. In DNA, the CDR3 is TGTGCCAGCAGTTCCTCTGGTAGCAGGGTTAAAGAGACCCAGTACTTC. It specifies CASSSSGSRVKETQYF.

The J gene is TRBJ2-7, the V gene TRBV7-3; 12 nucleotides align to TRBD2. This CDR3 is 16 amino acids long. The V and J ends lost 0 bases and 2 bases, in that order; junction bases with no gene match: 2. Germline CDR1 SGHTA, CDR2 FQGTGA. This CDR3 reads CASSLTGTSGPYEQYF. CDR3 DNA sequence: TGTGCCAGCAGCTTAACAGGGACTAGCGGGCCCTACGAGCAGTACTTC.

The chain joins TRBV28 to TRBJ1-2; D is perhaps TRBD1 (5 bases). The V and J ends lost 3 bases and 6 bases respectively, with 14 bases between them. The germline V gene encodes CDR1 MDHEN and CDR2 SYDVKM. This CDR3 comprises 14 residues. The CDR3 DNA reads TGTGCCAGCAGTTTTGAGGGGTCGGGTAATGGCTACACCTTC. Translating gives CASSFEGSGNGYTF.

The DNA for the CDR3 is TGTGCCAGCAGTTTACGGGACATGGGCTTCTCTGGGGCCAACGTCCTGACTTTC. Amino acid sequence: CASSLRDMGFSGANVLTF. The gene calls are TRBV28 and TRBJ2-6; a weak D match, TRBD1 (6 bases). CDR1 is MDHEN and CDR2 is SYDVKM in the germline V gene. The CDR3 contains 18 residues. The V end lost 2 bases, the J end lost 0 bases, and 14 bases lay between the germline ends. The variable domain in full, completed from reference TRBV28 and TRBJ2-6, reads DVKVTQSSRYLVKRTGEKVFLECVQDMDHENMFWYRQDPGLGLRLIYFSYDVKMKEKGDIPEGYSVSREKKERFSLILESASTNQTSMYLCASSLRDMGFSGANVLTFGAGSRLTVL.

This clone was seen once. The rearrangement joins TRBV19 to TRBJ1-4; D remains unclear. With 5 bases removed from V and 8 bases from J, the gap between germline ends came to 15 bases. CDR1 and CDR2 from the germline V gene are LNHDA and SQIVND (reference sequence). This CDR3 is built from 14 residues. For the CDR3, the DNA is TGTGCCAGTAGTGTGGGTTCTTTTCGGGAAAAACTGTTTTTT. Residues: CASSVGSFREKLFF.

For the CDR3, the DNA is TGTGCCAGTAGGACCGGGACAGGGGATGGCTACACCTTC. Its protein is CASRTGTGDGYTF. This rearrangement joins TRBV19 to TRBJ1-2, with TRBD1 identical over 10 bases. Trimming at V came to 6 bases and at J to 6 bases, leaving 4 bases not matched to a gene. Germline V gene lookup returns CDR1 LNHDA and CDR2 SQIVND (reference sequence). CDR3 length: 13 amino acids.

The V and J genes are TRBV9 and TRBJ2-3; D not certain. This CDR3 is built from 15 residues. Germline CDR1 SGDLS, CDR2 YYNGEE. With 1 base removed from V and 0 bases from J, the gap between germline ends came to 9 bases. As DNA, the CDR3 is TGTGCCAGCAGCGTATTAGCTGCTAGCACAGATACGCAGTATTTT. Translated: CASSVLAASTDTQYF.

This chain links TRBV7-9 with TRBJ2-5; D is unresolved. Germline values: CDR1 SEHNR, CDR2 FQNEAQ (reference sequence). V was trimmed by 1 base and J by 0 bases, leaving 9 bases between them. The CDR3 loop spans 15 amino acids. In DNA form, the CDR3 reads TGTGCCAGCAGCTTAGTTTCAGAGTACCAAGAGACCCAGTACTTC. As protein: CASSLVSEYQETQYF.

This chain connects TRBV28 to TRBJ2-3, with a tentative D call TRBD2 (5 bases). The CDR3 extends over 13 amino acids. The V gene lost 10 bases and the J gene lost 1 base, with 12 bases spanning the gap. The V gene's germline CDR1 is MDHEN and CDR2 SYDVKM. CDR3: CAITPGGTDTQYF. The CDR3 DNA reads TGTGCCATAACACCCGGGGGCACAGATACGCAGTATTTT.

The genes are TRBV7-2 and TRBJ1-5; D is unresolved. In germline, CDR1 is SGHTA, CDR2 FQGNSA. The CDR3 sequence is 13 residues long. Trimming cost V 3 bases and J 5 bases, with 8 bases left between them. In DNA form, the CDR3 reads TGTGCCAGCAGCTTCTCGGTGGATCAGCCCCAGCATTTT. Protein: CASSFSVDQPQHF.

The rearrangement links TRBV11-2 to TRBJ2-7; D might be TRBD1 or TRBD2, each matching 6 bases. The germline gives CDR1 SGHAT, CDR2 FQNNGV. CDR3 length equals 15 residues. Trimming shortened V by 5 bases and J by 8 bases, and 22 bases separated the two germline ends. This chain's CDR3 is CASSQGGAGEVKQYF. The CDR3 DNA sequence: TGTGCCAGCAGCCAGGGCGGGGCAGGGGAGGTGAAGCAGTACTTC.